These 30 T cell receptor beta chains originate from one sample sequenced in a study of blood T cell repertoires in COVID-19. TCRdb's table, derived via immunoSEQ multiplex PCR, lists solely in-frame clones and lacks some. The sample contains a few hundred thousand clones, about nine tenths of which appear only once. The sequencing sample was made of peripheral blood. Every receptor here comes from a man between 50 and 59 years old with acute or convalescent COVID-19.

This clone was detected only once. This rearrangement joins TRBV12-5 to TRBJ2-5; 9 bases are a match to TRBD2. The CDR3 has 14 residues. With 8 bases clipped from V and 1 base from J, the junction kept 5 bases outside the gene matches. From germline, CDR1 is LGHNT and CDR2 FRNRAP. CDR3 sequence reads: CASSLRGGQETQYF. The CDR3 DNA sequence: TGTGCTAGTTCCCTGCGGGGGGGCCAAGAGACCCAGTACTTC.

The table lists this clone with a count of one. The CDR3, as DNA: TGTGCCAGCAGCTTAGCTGGACAGTCCACAGATACGCAGTATTTT. Encoded protein: CASSLAGQSTDTQYF. The chain links TRBV11-2 to TRBJ2-3, with D tentatively TRBD1 (6 bases). The CDR3 is 15 amino acids. From germline, CDR1 is SGHAT and CDR2 FQNNGV. V was trimmed by 1 base and J by 2 bases, leaving 10 bases between them.

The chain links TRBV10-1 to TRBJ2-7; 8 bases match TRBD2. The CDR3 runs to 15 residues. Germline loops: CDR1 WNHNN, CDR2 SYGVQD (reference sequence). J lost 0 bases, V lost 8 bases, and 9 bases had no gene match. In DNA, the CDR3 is TGCGCCAGCCCCCCCCCGGGAGGGATCTCCTACGAGCAGTACTTC. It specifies CASPPPGGISYEQYF.

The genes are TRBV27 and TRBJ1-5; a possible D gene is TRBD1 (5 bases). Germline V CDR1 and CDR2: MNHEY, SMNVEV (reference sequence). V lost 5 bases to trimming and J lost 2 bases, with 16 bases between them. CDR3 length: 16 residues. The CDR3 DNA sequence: TGTGCCAGCAGTCCTCTAATGGGGGGTGGCAATCAGCCCCAGCATTTT. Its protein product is CASSPLMGGGNQPQHF.

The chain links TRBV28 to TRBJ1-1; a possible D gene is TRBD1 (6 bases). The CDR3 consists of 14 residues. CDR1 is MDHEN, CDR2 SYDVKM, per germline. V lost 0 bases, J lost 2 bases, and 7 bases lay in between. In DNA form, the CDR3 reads TGTGCCAGCAGTTTATGGGACAGAAACACTGAAGCTTTCTTT. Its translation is CASSLWDRNTEAFF.

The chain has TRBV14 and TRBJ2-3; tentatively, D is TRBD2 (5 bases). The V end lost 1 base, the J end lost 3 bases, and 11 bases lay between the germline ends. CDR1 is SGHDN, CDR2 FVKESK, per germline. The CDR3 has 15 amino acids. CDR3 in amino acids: CASSQVRGWTDTQYF. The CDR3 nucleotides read TGTGCCAGCAGCCAAGTTCGGGGTTGGACAGATACGCAGTATTTT.

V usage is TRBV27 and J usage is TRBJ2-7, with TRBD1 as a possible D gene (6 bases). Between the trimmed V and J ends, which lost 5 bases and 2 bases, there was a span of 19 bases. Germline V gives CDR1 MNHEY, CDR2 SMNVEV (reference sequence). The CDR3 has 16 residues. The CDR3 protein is CASSPTPGTSPYEQYF. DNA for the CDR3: TGTGCCAGCAGTCCAACGCCCGGGACAAGCCCCTACGAGCAGTACTTC.

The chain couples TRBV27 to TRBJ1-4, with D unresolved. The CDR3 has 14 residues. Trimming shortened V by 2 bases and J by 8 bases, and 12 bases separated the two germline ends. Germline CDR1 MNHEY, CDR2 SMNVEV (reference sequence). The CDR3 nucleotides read TGTGCCAGCAGTTTACGGGGTTCATGGGAAAAACTGTTTTTT. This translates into CASSLRGSWEKLFF.

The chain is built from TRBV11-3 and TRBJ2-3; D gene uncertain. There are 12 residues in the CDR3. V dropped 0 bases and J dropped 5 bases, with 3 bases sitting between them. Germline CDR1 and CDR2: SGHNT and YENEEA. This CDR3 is CASSLERDTQYF. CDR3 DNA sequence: TGTGCCAGCAGCTTAGAGAGAGATACGCAGTATTTT.

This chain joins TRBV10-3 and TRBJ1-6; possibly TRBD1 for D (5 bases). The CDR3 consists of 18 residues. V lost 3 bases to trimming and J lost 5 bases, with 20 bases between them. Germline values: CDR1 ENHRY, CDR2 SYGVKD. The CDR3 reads CAISEHGAQILDNSPLHF. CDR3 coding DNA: TGTGCCATCAGTGAACATGGGGCGCAGATTTTGGATAATTCACCCCTCCACTTT.

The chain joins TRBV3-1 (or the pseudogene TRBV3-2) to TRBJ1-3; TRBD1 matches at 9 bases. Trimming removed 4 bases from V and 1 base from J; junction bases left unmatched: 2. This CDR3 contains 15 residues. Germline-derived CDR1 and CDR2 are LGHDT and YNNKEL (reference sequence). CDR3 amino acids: CASSLTGGSGNTIYF. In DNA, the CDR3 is TGTGCCAGCAGCCTGACAGGGGGGTCTGGAAACACCATATATTTT.

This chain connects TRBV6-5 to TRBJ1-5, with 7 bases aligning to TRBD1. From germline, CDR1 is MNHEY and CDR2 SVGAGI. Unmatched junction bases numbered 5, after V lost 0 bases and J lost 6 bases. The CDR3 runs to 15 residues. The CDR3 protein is CASSYSATGSQPQHF. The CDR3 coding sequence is TGTGCCAGCAGTTACTCGGCGACAGGGAGTCAGCCCCAGCATTTT.

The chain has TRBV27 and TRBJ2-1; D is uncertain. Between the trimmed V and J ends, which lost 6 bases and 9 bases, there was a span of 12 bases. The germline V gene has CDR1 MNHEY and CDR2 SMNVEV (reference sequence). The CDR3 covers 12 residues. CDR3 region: CASSALVSEQFF. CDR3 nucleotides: TGTGCCAGCAGCGCCCTCGTCAGTGAGCAGTTCTTC.

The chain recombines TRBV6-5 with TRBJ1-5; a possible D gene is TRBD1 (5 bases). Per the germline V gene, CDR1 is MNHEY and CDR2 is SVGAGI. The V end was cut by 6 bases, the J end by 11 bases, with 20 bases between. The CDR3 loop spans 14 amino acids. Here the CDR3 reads CASSLMVGGEAQHF. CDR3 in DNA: TGTGCCAGCAGCCTGATGGTTGGGGGGGAAGCCCAGCATTTT.

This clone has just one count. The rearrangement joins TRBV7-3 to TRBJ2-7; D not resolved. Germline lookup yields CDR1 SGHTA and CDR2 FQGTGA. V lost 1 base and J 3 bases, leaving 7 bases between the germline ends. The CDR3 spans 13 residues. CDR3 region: CASSLRQNYEQYF. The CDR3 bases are TGTGCCAGCAGCTTAAGGCAGAACTACGAGCAGTACTTC.

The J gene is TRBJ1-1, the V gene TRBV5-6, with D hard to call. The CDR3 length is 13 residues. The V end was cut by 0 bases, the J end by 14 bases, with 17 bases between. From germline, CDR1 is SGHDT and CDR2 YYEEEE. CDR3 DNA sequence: TGTGCCAGCAGCTTGGCGATGGCGGTCGAAGTGTTCTTT. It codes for CASSLAMAVEVFF.

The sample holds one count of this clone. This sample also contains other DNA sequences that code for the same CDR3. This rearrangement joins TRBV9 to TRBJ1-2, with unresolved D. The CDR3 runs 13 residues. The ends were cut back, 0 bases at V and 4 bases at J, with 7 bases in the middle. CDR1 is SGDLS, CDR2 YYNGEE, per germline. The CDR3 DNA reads TGTGCCAGCAGCGTAGGAGGATTCTATGGCTACACCTTC. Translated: CASSVGGFYGYTF.

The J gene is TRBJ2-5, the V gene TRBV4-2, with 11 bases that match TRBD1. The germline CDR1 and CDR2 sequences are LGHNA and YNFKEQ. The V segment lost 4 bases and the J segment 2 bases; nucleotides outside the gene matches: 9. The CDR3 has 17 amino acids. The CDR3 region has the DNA TGTGCCAGCAGCCTCTCCGCGGGACAGGGGGGGCAAGAGACCCAGTACTTC. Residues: CASSLSAGQGGQETQYF.

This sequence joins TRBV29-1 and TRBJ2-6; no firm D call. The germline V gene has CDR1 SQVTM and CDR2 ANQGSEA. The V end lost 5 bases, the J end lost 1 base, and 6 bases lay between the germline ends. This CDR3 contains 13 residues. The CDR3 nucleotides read TGCAGCGTTCTATGGTCTGGGGCCAACGTCCTGACTTTC. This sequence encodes CSVLWSGANVLTF.

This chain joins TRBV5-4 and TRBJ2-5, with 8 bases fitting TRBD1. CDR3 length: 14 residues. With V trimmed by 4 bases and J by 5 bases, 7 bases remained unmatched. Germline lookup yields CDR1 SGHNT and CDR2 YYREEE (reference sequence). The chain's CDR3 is CASSVAGGLETQYF. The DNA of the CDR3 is TGTGCCAGCAGCGTGGCAGGGGGCCTCGAGACCCAGTACTTC.

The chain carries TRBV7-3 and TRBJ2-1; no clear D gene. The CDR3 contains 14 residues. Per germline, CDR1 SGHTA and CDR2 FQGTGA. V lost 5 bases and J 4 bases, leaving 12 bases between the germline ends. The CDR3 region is CASSTDGRYNEQFF. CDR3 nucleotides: TGTGCCAGCAGCACCGATGGCCGATACAATGAGCAGTTCTTC.

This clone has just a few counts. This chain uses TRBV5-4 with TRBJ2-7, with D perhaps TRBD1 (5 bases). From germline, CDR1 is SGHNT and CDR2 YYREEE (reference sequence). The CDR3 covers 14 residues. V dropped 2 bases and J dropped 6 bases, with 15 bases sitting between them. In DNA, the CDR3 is TGTGCCAGCAGCTTAGGAGACAGAAAGGGCGAGCAGTACTTC. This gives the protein CASSLGDRKGEQYF.

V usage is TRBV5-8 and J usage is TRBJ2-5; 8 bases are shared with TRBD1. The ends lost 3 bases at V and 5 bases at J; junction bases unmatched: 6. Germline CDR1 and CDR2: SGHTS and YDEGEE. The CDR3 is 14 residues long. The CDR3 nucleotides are TGTGCCAGCAGCTGGGGACAGGTCATGGAGACCCAGTACTTC. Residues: CASSWGQVMETQYF.

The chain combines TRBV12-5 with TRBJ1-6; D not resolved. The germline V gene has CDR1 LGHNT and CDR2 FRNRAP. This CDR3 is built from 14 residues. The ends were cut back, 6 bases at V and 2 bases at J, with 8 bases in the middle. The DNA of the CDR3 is TGTGCTAGTGGCTCTCAGACCTATAATTCACCCCTCCACTTT. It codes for CASGSQTYNSPLHF.

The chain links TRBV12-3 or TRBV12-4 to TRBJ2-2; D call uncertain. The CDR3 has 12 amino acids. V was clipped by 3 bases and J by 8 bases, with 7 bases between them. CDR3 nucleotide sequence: TGTGCCAGCAGTTTCGAGTCGGGGGAGCTGTTTTTT. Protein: CASSFESGELFF.

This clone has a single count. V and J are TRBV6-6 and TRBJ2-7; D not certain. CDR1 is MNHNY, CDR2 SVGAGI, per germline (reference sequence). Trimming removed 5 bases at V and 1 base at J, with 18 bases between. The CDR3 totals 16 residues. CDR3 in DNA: TGTGCCAGCAGTCACGATATCGTACTCCGATCCTACGAGCAGTACTTC. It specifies CASSHDIVLRSYEQYF.

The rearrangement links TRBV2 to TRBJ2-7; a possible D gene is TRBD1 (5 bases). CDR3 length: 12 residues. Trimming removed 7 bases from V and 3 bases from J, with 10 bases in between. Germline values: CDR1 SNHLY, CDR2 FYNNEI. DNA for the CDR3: TGTGCCAGCATCGGCAGGGACTACGAGCAGTACTTC. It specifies CASIGRDYEQYF.

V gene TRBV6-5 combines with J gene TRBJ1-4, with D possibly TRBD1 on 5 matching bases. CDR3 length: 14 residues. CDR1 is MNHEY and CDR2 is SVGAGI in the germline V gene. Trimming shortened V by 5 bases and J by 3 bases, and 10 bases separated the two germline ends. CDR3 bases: TGTGCCAGCAGTAGACAGTCCCCTAATGAAAAACTGTTTTTT. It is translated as CASSRQSPNEKLFF.

This CDR3 reads CASSRGTVLSYNEQFF. In DNA form, the CDR3 reads TGTGCCAGCAGCCGAGGGACAGTTTTATCCTACAATGAGCAGTTCTTC. This sequence joins TRBV2 and TRBJ2-1; 7 nucleotides align to TRBD1. This CDR3 has 16 residues. Germline V CDR1 and CDR2: SNHLY, FYNNEI. The trim removed 6 bases at V and 1 base at J, leaving 9 bases unmatched. Full variable domain (missing parts from reference TRBV2 and TRBJ2-1): EPEVTQTPSHQVTQMGQEVILRCVPISNHLYFYWYRQILGQKVEFLVSFYNNEISEKSEIFDDQFSVERPDGSNFTLKIRSTKLEDSAMYFCASSRGTVLSYNEQFFGPGTRLTVL.

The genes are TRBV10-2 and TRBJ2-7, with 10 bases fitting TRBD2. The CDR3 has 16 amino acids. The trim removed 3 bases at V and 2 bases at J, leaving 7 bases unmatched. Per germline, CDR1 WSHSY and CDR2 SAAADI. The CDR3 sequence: CASSEGLAGDTYEQYF. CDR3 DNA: TGCGCCAGCAGTGAAGGCCTAGCGGGGGACACCTACGAGCAGTACTTC.